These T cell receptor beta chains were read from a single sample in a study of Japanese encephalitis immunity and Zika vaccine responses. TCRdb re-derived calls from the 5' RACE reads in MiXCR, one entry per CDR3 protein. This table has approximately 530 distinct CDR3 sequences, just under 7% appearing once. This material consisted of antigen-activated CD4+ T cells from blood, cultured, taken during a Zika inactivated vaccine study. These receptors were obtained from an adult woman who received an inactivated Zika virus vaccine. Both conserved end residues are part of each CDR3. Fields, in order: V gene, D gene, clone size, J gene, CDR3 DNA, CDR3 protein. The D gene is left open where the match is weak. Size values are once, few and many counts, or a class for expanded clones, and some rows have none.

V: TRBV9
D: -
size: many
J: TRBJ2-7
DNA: TGTGCCAGCAGCGTAGCGACAGGGAGGGCCTACGAGCAGTACTTC
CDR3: CASSVATGRAYEQYF

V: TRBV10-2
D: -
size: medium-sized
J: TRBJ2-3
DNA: TGCGCCAGCAGTGAGATTCCCAGAGATACGCAGTATTTT
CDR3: CASSEIPRDTQYF

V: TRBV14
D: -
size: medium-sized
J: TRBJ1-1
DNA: TGTGCCAGCAGCCAAGTCTTCGTCGGAGAAGCTTTCTTT
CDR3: CASSQVFVGEAFF

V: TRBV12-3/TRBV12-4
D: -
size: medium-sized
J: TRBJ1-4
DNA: TGTGCCAGCAGACCCGGGGTTAATGAAAAACTGTTTTTT
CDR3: CASRPGVNEKLFF

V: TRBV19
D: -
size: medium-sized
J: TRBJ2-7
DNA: TGTGCCAGTAGTTCCCGGTCCTACGAGCAGTACTTC
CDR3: CASSSRSYEQYF

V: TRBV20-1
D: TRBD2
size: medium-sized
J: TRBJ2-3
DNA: TGCAGTGCTAGGCTGGCGGGAGGCTCAGATACGCAGTATTTT
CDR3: CSARLAGGSDTQYF

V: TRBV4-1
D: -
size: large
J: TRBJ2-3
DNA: TGCGCCAGCAGCCAAGAGGGTGCAGATACGCAGTATTTT
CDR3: CASSQEGADTQYF

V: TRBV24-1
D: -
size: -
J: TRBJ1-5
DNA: TGTGCCACCAGGACGGGACAACTAAACGGTCAGCCCCAGCATTTT
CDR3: CATRTGQLNGQPQHF

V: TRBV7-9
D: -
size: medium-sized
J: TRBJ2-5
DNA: TGTGCCAGCAGCCGGGACCCCGAGGAAGAGACCCAGTACTTC
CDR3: CASSRDPEEETQYF

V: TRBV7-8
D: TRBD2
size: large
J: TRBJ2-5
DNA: TGTGCCAGCAGCCCGGGACTGGGCGGGGGGGCCGAGCGGGAGACCCAGTACTTC
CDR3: CASSPGLGGGAERETQYF

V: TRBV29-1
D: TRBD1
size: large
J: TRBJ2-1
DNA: TGCAGCGTGCTTAGGACAGGCTCCTACAATGAGCAGTTCTTC
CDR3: CSVLRTGSYNEQFF

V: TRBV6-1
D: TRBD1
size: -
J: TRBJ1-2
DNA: TGTGTCAGCATTATTAGGCGACAGGGAGTAGGCTACACCTTC
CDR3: CVSIIRRQGVGYTF

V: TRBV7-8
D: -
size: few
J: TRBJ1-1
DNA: TGTGCCAGCAGCTTAAGTCGCCAGATCACTGAAGCTTTCTTT
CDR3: CASSLSRQITEAFF

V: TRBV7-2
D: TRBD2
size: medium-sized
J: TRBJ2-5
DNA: TGTGCCAGCAGCCCAACGGGGGGGCAGACCCAGTACTTC
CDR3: CASSPTGGQTQYF

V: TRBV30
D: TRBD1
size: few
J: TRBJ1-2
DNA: TGTGCCTGGAGTGTGGTACAGGGGCCTGGCTACACCTTC
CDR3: CAWSVVQGPGYTF

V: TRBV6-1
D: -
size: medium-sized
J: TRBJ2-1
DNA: TGTGCCAGCAAATACAGCTCCTACAATGAGCAGTTCTTC
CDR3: CASKYSSYNEQFF

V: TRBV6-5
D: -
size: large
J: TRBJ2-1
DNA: TGTGCCAGCAGTCGTCCGGGACCAGTAGGAAAGGGGCAGTTCTTC
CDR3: CASSRPGPVGKGQFF

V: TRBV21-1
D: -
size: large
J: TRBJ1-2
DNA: TGTGCCAGCAGCAGAATCCGGGTCCATGGCTACACCTTC
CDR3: CASSRIRVHGYTF

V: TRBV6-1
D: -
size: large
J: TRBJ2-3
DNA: TGTGCCACGCAGACCGGCTTGCGGTCCTACACAGATACGCAGTATTTT
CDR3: CATQTGLRSYTDTQYF

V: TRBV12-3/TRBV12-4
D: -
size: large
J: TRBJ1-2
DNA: TGTGCCAGCACCGGGGACTCCGAGGGAGGGGGCTACACCTTC
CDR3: CASTGDSEGGGYTF

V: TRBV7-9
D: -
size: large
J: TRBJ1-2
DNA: TGTGCCAGCAGCCCCGGGTCTCGCTATGGCTACACCTTC
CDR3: CASSPGSRYGYTF

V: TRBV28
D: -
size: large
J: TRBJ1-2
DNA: TGTGCCAGCAGTGGCCCCGGGGACAAAGCTAACTATGGCTACACCTTC
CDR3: CASSGPGDKANYGYTF

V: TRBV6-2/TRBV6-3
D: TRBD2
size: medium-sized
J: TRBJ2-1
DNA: TGTGCCAGCAGACTAGCGGGAGAGGCCAATGAGCAGTTCTTC
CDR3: CASRLAGEANEQFF

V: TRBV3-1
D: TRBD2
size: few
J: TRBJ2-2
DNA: TGTGCCAGCAGCCAAAGGAGTTGGGGGGGGATAACCGGGGAGCTGTTTTTT
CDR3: CASSQRSWGGITGELFF

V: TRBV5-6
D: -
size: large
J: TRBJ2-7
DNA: TGTGCCAGCAGCTTTGACAGGGACTTCCTCTACGAGCAGTACTTC
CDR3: CASSFDRDFLYEQYF

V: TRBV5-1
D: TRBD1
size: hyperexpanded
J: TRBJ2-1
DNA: TGCGCCAGCAGCTTTTTGTGGGACAGGGCCTACAATGAGCAGTTCTTC
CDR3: CASSFLWDRAYNEQFF

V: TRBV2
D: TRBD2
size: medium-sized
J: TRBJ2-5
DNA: TGTGCCAGCAGTGTGCCGGGACTAGCGGGGGGCGAGACCCAGTACTTC
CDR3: CASSVPGLAGGETQYF

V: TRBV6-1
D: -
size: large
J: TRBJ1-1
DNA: TGTGCCAGCAGTGGAAAGGGGGAGGCTTTCTTT
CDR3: CASSGKGEAFF

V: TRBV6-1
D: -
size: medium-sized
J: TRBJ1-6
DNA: -
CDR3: CASSTSGVRPHNSPLHF

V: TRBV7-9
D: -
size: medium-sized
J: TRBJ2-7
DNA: TGTGCCAGCAGCTTAGGGCTCAGCTGGGGGTACGAGCAGTACTTC
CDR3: CASSLGLSWGYEQYF

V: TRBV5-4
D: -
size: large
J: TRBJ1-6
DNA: TGTGCCAGCAGCTTGGATTTCAGGAGGACTTCACCCCTCCACTTT
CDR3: CASSLDFRRTSPLHF

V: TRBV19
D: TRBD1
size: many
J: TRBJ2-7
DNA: TGTGCCAGTAGTATAAGGAGGGGGGACAGGGCCTACGAGCAGTACTTC
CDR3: CASSIRRGDRAYEQYF

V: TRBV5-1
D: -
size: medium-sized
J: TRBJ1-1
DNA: TGCGCCAGCAGCTTCGGGGGGGGCACTGAAGCTTTCTTT
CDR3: CASSFGGGTEAFF

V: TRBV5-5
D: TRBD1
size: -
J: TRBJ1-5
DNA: TGTGCCAGCAGCAGGGACAGGGGATCGCAGCCCCAGCATTTT
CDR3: CASSRDRGSQPQHF

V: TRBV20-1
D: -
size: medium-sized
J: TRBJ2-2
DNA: TGCAGTGCTAGTAAGCCTGGAAAGACCGGGGAGCTGTTTTTT
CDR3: CSASKPGKTGELFF

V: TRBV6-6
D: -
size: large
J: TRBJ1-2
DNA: TGTGCCAGCAGTTACGACAGGAACTATGGCTACACCTTC
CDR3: CASSYDRNYGYTF

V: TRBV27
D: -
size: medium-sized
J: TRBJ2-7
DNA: TGTGCCAGCAGTCGACAGCGTACCTACGAGCAGTACTTC
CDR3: CASSRQRTYEQYF

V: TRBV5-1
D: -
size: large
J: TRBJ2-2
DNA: TGCGCCAGCAGCTTGAACGGCGACAGGGAGCTGTTTTTT
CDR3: CASSLNGDRELFF

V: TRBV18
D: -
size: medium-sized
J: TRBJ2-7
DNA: TGTGCCAGCTCACCTGCCGGGACGCCAGGCTACGAGCAGTACTTC
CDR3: CASSPAGTPGYEQYF

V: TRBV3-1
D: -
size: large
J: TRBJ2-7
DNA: TGTGCCAGCAGCCGGACTAAGGACTACGAGCAGTACTTC
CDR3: CASSRTKDYEQYF

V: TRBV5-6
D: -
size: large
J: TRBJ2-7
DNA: TGTGCCAGCAGTTCAGGGGCCTACGAGCAGTACTTC
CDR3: CASSSGAYEQYF

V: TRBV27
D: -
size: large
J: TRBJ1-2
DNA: TGTGCCAGCAGTCCAACACCTAGCTATGGCTACACCTTC
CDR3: CASSPTPSYGYTF

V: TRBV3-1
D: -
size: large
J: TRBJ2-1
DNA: TGTGCCAGCAGCCGCGGGCTTTTCGATGAGCAGTTCTTC
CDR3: CASSRGLFDEQFF

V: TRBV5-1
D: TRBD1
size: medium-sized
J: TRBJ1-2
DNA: TGCGCCAGCAACGGACAGGGGGCGAGAGAAGGCTACACCTTC
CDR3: CASNGQGAREGYTF

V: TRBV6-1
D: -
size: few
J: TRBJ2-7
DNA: TGTGCCAGCAGTGAAAAAGGACAGACTTACGAGCAGTACTTC
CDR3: CASSEKGQTYEQYF

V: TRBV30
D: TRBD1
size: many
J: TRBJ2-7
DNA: TGTGCCTGGAGTCTTCCCCGGGACAGTGCTACCTACGAGCAGTACTTC
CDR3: CAWSLPRDSATYEQYF

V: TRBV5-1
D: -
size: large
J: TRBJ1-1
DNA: TGCGCCAGCAGCTTCCAGGGAAGGATCACTGAAGCTTTCTTT
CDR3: CASSFQGRITEAFF

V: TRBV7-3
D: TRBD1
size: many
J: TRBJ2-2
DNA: TGTGCCAGCAGCTTTGGGGGACAGGGGAACACCGGGGAGCTGTTTTTT
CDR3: CASSFGGQGNTGELFF

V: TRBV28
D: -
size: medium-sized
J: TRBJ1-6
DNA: TGTGCCAGCAGGTCCCCCATACGTCGGAAGTTTAATTCACCCCTCCACTTT
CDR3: CASRSPIRRKFNSPLHF

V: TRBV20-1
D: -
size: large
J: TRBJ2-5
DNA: TGCAGTGCTAGAGTGGCGTTAGGGGAGACCCAGTACTTC
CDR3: CSARVALGETQYF

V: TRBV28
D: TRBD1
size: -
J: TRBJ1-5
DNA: TGTGCCAGCAGGGTAGGGGGCGCGAGGTTCAGCAATCAGCCCCAGCATTTT
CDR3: CASRVGGARFSNQPQHF

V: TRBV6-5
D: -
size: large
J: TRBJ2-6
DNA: TGTGCCAGCAACAGGGCCTCTGGGGCCAACGTCCTGACTTTC
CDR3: CASNRASGANVLTF

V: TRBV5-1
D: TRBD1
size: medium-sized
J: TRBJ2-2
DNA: TGCGCCAGCAGCTCCCGGGACAGGGGGCTCACCGGGGAGCTGTTTTTT
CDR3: CASSSRDRGLTGELFF

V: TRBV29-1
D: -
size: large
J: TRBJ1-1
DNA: TGCAGCGGGACACCAGAGCTGAACACTGAAGCTTTCTTT
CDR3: CSGTPELNTEAFF

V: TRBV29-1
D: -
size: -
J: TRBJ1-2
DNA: TGCAGCGCGGGAGGGGCACTCAACTATGGCTACACCTTC
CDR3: CSAGGALNYGYTF

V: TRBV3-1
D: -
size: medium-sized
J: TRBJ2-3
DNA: TGTGCCAGCAGCCAAGTAGCAGCGGGCTTTACGCAGTATTTT
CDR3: CASSQVAAGFTQYF

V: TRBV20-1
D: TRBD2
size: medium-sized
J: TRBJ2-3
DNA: TGCAGTGCTACGGGACTAGCGGGACCCACAGATACGCAGTATTTT
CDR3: CSATGLAGPTDTQYF

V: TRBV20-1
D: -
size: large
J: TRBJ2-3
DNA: TGCAGTGTTAAAAAACGGGGGATCACAGATACGCAGTATTTT
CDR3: CSVKKRGITDTQYF

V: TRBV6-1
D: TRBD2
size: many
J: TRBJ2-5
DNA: TGTGCCAGCACCGACCCGAATCCGGGACTAGCATCGGAGACCCAGTACTTC
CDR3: CASTDPNPGLASETQYF